This entry lists 15 T cell receptor beta chains sequenced from one sample in a study of T cell repertoires in cytomegalovirus infection (dated by TCRdb to 2018 to 2020). The data were produced on an Illumina HiSeq 1500. The raw public data were reprocessed by TCRdb itself: fastp quality trimming at Q25, MiXCR clonotype calling, in-frame beta chains only. Every distinct CDR3 protein forms one entry, paired with its most common genes and DNA. This sample comprises about 260,000 distinct CDR3 sequences, roughly 10% of them detected only once. The leading ten clones occupy around 15% of the sample. The sample comprised PBMCs. All receptors derive from a human donor in good health (CMV status not recorded). Some clones in this sample may be carry-over from other donors' samples.

This clonotype was counted ten times or more. This chain links TRBV7-9 with TRBJ2-5; TRBD1 or TRBD2 may be the D gene (5 bases each). The CDR3 contains 16 residues. V was trimmed by 0 bases and J by 6 bases, leaving 17 bases between them. CDR1 is SEHNR, CDR2 FQNEAQ, per germline (reference sequence). CDR3 coding DNA: TGTGCCAGCAGCTTAGCGAGGGGACCACAGACGCAGACCCAGTACTTC. Translation: CASSLARGPQTQTQYF. Looking up the rest from reference TRBV7-9 and TRBJ2-5 gives the full variable domain: DTGVSQNPRHKITKRGQNVTFRCDPISEHNRLYWYRQTLGQGPEFLTYFQNEAQLEKSRLLSDRFSAERPKGSFSTLEIQRTEQGDSAMYLCASSLARGPQTQTQYFGPGTRLLVL.

This chain uses TRBV29-1 with TRBJ2-7; tentatively, D is TRBD1 or TRBD2 (5 bases each). Germline CDR1 SQVTM, CDR2 ANQGSEA. The ends were cut back, 4 bases at V and 6 bases at J, with 13 bases in the middle. The CDR3 consists of 12 residues. CDR3 sequence: CSVGDGVGEQYF. CDR3 nucleotides: TGCAGCGTTGGGGACGGAGTCGGCGAGCAGTACTTC.

This clonotype was seen many times. The chain employs TRBV7-2 and TRBJ2-4; 10 bases map to TRBD2. The germline CDR1 and CDR2 sequences are SGHTA and FQGNSA. V shed 5 bases and J 8 bases; nucleotides not matched to a gene: 12. The CDR3 spans 16 residues. The CDR3 DNA is TGTGCCAGCAGCCTCCACTTAAGCGGGGGGGGGGACATTCAGTACTTC. Amino acids: CASSLHLSGGGDIQYF.

The V gene is TRBV7-9, the J gene TRBJ1-1; the D gene is possibly TRBD1 (5 bases). Trimming pared 5 bases from V and 3 bases from J, leaving 16 bases between. CDR1 is SEHNR, CDR2 FQNEAQ, per germline (reference sequence). CDR3 size: 15 residues. The CDR3 nucleotides read TGTGCCAGCAGCCGCCACTTGGGGGAGGACACTGAAGCTTTCTTT. It encodes CASSRHLGEDTEAFF.

This clonotype was observed at least ten times. The rearrangement uses TRBV7-2 and TRBJ1-2; D remains ambiguous. Germline values: CDR1 SGHTA, CDR2 FQGNSA. The CDR3 is made up of 15 amino acids. Trimming cost V 5 bases and J 4 bases, with 17 bases left between them. Here the CDR3 DNA reads TGTGCCAGCAGCGCCGCCGTTGCATCAGCCTATGGCTACACCTTC. Translating gives CASSAAVASAYGYTF.

At least ten counts were recorded for this clonotype. V gene TRBV28 combines with J gene TRBJ2-7; either TRBD1 or TRBD2 may fit D (5 bases each). CDR1 MDHEN and CDR2 SYDVKM come from the germline V gene. Trimming stripped 3 bases from V and 0 bases from J, with 12 bases between. The CDR3 spans 15 residues. CDR3 loop: CASSLTGALSYEQYF. The CDR3 region has the DNA TGTGCCAGCAGTTTGACCGGGGCCCTCTCCTACGAGCAGTACTTC.

This clonotype was detected many times. The chain links TRBV6-2 or TRBV6-3 to TRBJ1-6, with 12 nucleotides matching TRBD1. The CDR3 runs 17 residues. Germline V gives CDR1 MNHEY, CDR2 SVGEGT. The junction had 13 bases not matched to a gene; V was cut back by 7 bases and J by 9 bases. The CDR3 reads CASTKNLGQGASSPLHF. DNA for the CDR3: TGTGCCAGCACCAAGAACCTGGGACAGGGGGCGTCTTCACCCCTCCACTTT.

This clonotype has a count of ten or more. The J gene is TRBJ2-1, the V gene TRBV7-2; D may be TRBD2 (6 bases). Germline loops: CDR1 SGHTA, CDR2 FQGNSA. This CDR3 region has 12 residues. V gave up 1 base and J gave up 10 bases, with 8 bases separating them. CDR3 DNA sequence: TGTGCCAGCAGCTTAGATCGGGAGGAGCAGTTCTTC. It encodes CASSLDREEQFF.

This clonotype was counted many times. The chain uses TRBV6-2 or TRBV6-3 and TRBJ2-5, with 7 bases identical to TRBD2. The CDR3 sequence is 15 residues long. J gave up 0 bases and V 7 bases, and 8 bases lay outside the gene matches. In germline, CDR1 is MNHEY, CDR2 SVGEGT. The CDR3 sequence is CASIRDYKYQETQYF. CDR3 bases: TGTGCCAGCATCCGGGACTACAAGTACCAAGAGACCCAGTACTTC.

The chain carries TRBV7-6 and TRBJ1-5, with D perhaps matching TRBD1 (6 bases). CDR1 and CDR2 from the germline V gene are SGHVS and FNYEAQ. The CDR3 runs 15 residues. Between the trimmed V and J ends, which lost 5 bases and 6 bases, there was a span of 17 bases. CDR3 in DNA: TGTGCCAGCAGCCCACAGGGACTAGGGAGTCAGCCCCAGCATTTT. It specifies CASSPQGLGSQPQHF.

The chain uses TRBV19 and TRBJ2-2; D perhaps matches TRBD2 (5 bases). Germline-derived CDR1 and CDR2 are LNHDA and SQIVND (reference sequence). The V gene lost 7 bases and the J gene lost 7 bases, with 10 bases spanning the gap. The CDR3 is made up of 12 amino acids. The CDR3 protein is CASKEAVGELFF. The DNA for the CDR3 is TGTGCCAGTAAGGAGGCGGTCGGGGAGCTGTTTTTT.

This clonotype came up many times. The chain is built from TRBV7-2 and TRBJ2-7; D unclear. The CDR3 contains 13 residues. Trimming took 1 base from V and 7 from J, leaving 11 bases between them. Germline CDR1 SGHTA, CDR2 FQGNSA. The CDR3 DNA reads as TGTGCCAGCAGCTTAGACCCGTACTTGGAGCAGTACTTC. Translating gives CASSLDPYLEQYF. Complete variable domain (other parts from reference TRBV7-2 and TRBJ2-7): GAGVSQSPSNKVTEKGKDVELRCDPISGHTALYWYRQSLGQGLEFLIYFQGNSAPDKSGLPSDRFSAERTGGSVSTLTIQRTQQEDSAVYLCASSLDPYLEQYFGPGTRLTVT.

This clonotype was counted at least ten times. The V call is TRBV6-2 or TRBV6-3, the J call TRBJ1-1; D is unclear. The V gene's germline CDR1 is MNHEY and CDR2 SVGEGT. CDR3 size: 16 residues. Trimming shortened V by 2 bases and J by 3 bases, and 16 bases separated the two germline ends. CDR3 residues: CASSYPLGTWDTEAFF. The CDR3 DNA reads as TGTGCCAGCAGTTACCCTCTGGGTACGTGGGACACTGAAGCTTTCTTT.

This clonotype was counted between two and nine times. The chain has TRBV7-8 and TRBJ2-1; TRBD2 matches at 8 bases. The CDR3 covers 15 residues. Germline values: CDR1 SGHVS, CDR2 FQNEAQ. The ends lost 5 bases at V and 10 bases at J; junction bases unmatched: 13. The CDR3, as DNA: TGTGCCAGCAGCGACCGGGGGGGGAAAAGTGGCGAGCAGTTCTTC. Its translation: CASSDRGGKSGEQFF.

As to this clonotype: A much more abundant neighbour one base away suggests this may be a read error. V is TRBV7-2 and J is TRBJ1-5, with 10 bases aligning to TRBD1. This CDR3 contains 19 residues. Germline CDR1 reads SGHTA; CDR2 reads FQGNSA. In nucleotides, the CDR3 is TGTGCCAGCAGCTCCCAATGGGACAGGGGCCTCTATAGCGATCAGCCCCAGCATTTT. It specifies CASSSQWDRGLYSDQPQHF.